This TCR beta chain originates from a study of identical twins. TCRdb itself ran the 5' RACE reads through MiXCR, one entry per CDR3 protein. Among about 530,000 distinct CDR3 sequences listed, about a fifth were seen once. The germline gives CDR1 SGDLS, CDR2 YYNGEE. After removal of 0 bases from V and 2 bases from J, the junction contained 11 bases not matched to a gene. This CDR3 region has 19 residues. These records were also assigned to another study, of yellow fever vaccine responses in identical twins.

This chain joins TRBV9 and TRBJ2-7; the match to TRBD2 covers 13 bases. Sequenced input: CD4+ T cells sorted from blood. The clonotype was recovered from a woman aged 18-30 years in good health. CDR3 amino acids: CASSVGGLAGVRGPYEQYF. The DNA of the CDR3 is TGTGCCAGCAGCGTAGGAGGACTAGCGGGAGTTCGGGGGCCCTACGAGCAGTACTTC.